This T cell receptor (beta chain) originates from a study of blood T cells in healthy people across ages. General study results and limits: Long-lived donors exceeded aged donors in naive CD4+ cells and diversity. Naive and antigen-experienced cells could not be conclusively compared, given unsorted PBMCs.

As to this clonotype: What it recognizes is unknown.

Per the germline V gene, CDR1 is SGHAT and CDR2 is FQNNGV. Trimming took off 1 base at V and 0 bases at J, with 10 bases between the two ends. This CDR3 region has 15 residues. Primers used in a second PCR of roughly 6 to 11 cycles were a sample-barcoded 5' primer and a J-beta primer mix. Each of the samples gave a minimum of 3 million paired-end reads that contained CDR3. In TCRdb, the 5' RACE reads were re-called with MiXCR into one record per CDR3 protein. The sample lists 1.5 million to 2 million distinct CDR3 sequences, almost 35% seen once, with roughly 12% in the top ten. Sequenced material: blood. The V and J genes are TRBV11-2 and TRBJ2-7; the D gene is possibly TRBD2 (6 bases). The source is a woman in her thirties in good health. The chain's CDR3 is CASSLGPRGSYEQYF. The CDR3 nucleotides are TGTGCCAGCAGCTTAGGTCCGCGGGGCTCCTACGAGCAGTACTTC.